Listed below are T cell receptor beta chains from one sample, sequenced in a study. In TCRdb, the 5' RACE reads were re-called with MiXCR into one record per CDR3 protein. Of about 590 distinct CDR3 sequences in the sample, 8.5% to 10% were seen once. Source material: total memory T cells from blood PBMCs. The receptors shown here come from a male donor with HIV. CDR3s include the opening cysteine and the closing phenylalanine or tryptophan. D genes are given only for firm matches. Not all rows give a size; the values are once, few, many and, for expanded clones, a class.

j_gene: TRBJ1-5
v_gene: TRBV20-1
d_gene: NA
abundance: large
CDR3aa: CSARGIRGNQPQHF
CDR3nt: TGCAGTGCTAGAGGAATACGGGGCAATCAGCCCCAGCATTTT

j_gene: TRBJ1-2
v_gene: TRBV10-3
d_gene: NA
abundance: large
CDR3aa: CAISESGSNYGYTF
CDR3nt: TGTGCCATCAGTGAGTCCGGCAGTAACTATGGCTACACCTTC

j_gene: TRBJ1-6
v_gene: TRBV20-1
d_gene: TRBD1
abundance: few
CDR3aa: CSAKGPPGQVNSPLHF
CDR3nt: TGCAGTGCTAAAGGGCCCCCGGGACAGGTTAATTCACCCCTCCACTTT

j_gene: TRBJ1-6
v_gene: TRBV2
d_gene: TRBD1
abundance: large
CDR3aa: CASSRQGPSPLHF
CDR3nt: TGTGCCAGCAGCAGACAGGGCCCGTCACCCCTCCACTTT

j_gene: TRBJ2-2
v_gene: TRBV30
d_gene: NA
abundance: large
CDR3aa: CAWSVQLGGRGELFF
CDR3nt: TGTGCCTGGAGTGTACAGTTAGGCGGCCGCGGGGAGCTGTTTTTT

j_gene: TRBJ2-5
v_gene: TRBV6-1
d_gene: NA
abundance: NA
CDR3aa: CASIPAPSHATQYF
CDR3nt: TGTGCCAGCATTCCGGCCCCCTCCCACGCGACCCAGTACTTC

j_gene: TRBJ2-2
v_gene: TRBV20-1
d_gene: TRBD2
abundance: few
CDR3aa: CSARDRSGTGELFF
CDR3nt: TGCAGTGCTAGAGATCGTAGCGGGACCGGGGAGCTGTTTTTT

j_gene: TRBJ2-5
v_gene: TRBV6-2/TRBV6-3
d_gene: TRBD2
abundance: few
CDR3aa: CASSPSWPIAGAMGETQYF
CDR3nt: TGTGCCAGCAGCCCCTCCTGGCCCATAGCGGGGGCAATGGGGGAGACCCAGTACTTC

j_gene: TRBJ2-5
v_gene: TRBV7-8
d_gene: NA
abundance: large
CDR3aa: CASSLASGFQETQYF
CDR3nt: TGTGCCAGCAGCTTAGCATCAGGGTTCCAAGAGACCCAGTACTTC

j_gene: TRBJ2-3
v_gene: TRBV7-9
d_gene: TRBD2
abundance: NA
CDR3aa: CASSWGLAGGGRRTDTQYF
CDR3nt: TGTGCCAGCAGCTGGGGACTAGCGGGAGGAGGCAGGCGAACAGATACGCAGTATTTT

j_gene: TRBJ1-1
v_gene: TRBV18
d_gene: TRBD1
abundance: large
CDR3aa: CASSPNAGTGLEAFF
CDR3nt: TGTGCCAGCTCCCCAAACGCCGGGACAGGGCTTGAGGCTTTCTTT

j_gene: TRBJ2-7
v_gene: TRBV29-1
d_gene: NA
abundance: few
CDR3aa: CSVSEYSYEQYF
CDR3nt: TGCAGCGTTTCAGAGTACTCCTACGAGCAGTACTTC

j_gene: TRBJ1-5
v_gene: TRBV4-2
d_gene: NA
abundance: NA
CDR3aa: CASSHVSFRGAGGNQPQHF
CDR3nt: TGTGCCAGCAGCCACGTATCTTTTCGGGGGGCTGGTGGCAATCAGCCCCAGCATTTT

j_gene: TRBJ2-1
v_gene: TRBV6-1
d_gene: TRBD1
abundance: NA
CDR3aa: CASSTRQGVMGEQFF
CDR3nt: TGTGCCAGCAGTACACGACAGGGTGTTATGGGTGAGCAGTTCTTC

j_gene: TRBJ2-1
v_gene: TRBV19
d_gene: TRBD2
abundance: few
CDR3aa: CASSSEALSQRGTQQFF
CDR3nt: TGTGCCAGTAGTTCTGAAGCTCTTTCCCAGCGGGGGACTCAGCAGTTCTTC

j_gene: TRBJ1-5
v_gene: TRBV7-2
d_gene: NA
abundance: NA
CDR3aa: CASSLEGQQPQHF
CDR3nt: TGTGCCAGCAGCTTAGAGGGGCAACAGCCCCAGCATTTT

j_gene: TRBJ2-1
v_gene: TRBV6-5
d_gene: NA
abundance: NA
CDR3aa: CASSPGTPYNEQFF
CDR3nt: TGTGCCAGCAGCCCCGGGACACCATACAATGAGCAGTTCTTC

j_gene: TRBJ2-5
v_gene: TRBV29-1
d_gene: NA
abundance: few
CDR3aa: CSVEPPNQETQYF
CDR3nt: TGCAGCGTTGAACCCCCTAACCAAGAGACCCAGTACTTC

j_gene: TRBJ1-1
v_gene: TRBV6-5
d_gene: NA
abundance: few
CDR3aa: CASSYYPRAGNTEAFF
CDR3nt: TGTGCCAGCAGTTACTATCCCCGAGCAGGCAACACTGAAGCTTTCTTT

j_gene: TRBJ1-2
v_gene: TRBV29-1
d_gene: NA
abundance: large
CDR3aa: CSVVNPLQGDTYGYTF
CDR3nt: TGCAGCGTTGTTAATCCCCTCCAGGGTGATACCTATGGCTACACCTTC

j_gene: TRBJ2-7
v_gene: TRBV5-1
d_gene: TRBD1
abundance: NA
CDR3aa: CASSLERTGLSYEQYF
CDR3nt: TGCGCCAGCAGCTTGGAAAGGACAGGGCTCTCCTACGAGCAGTACTTC

j_gene: TRBJ1-2
v_gene: TRBV10-3
d_gene: TRBD1
abundance: large
CDR3aa: CAISTGGKNYGYTF
CDR3nt: TGTGCCATCAGCACAGGGGGAAAGAACTATGGCTACACCTTC

j_gene: TRBJ1-6
v_gene: TRBV15
d_gene: NA
abundance: large
CDR3aa: CATSRDPASFNSPLHF
CDR3nt: TGTGCCACCAGCAGAGATCCGGCCAGCTTTAATTCACCCCTCCACTTT

j_gene: TRBJ2-7
v_gene: TRBV5-1
d_gene: NA
abundance: large
CDR3aa: CASSLGGTLIYEQYF
CDR3nt: TGCGCCAGCAGCTTGGGCGGGACTCTGATCTACGAGCAGTACTTC

j_gene: TRBJ1-2
v_gene: TRBV10-3
d_gene: TRBD1
abundance: few
CDR3aa: CAINPGGKNYGYTF
CDR3nt: TGTGCCATCAACCCAGGGGGTAAAAACTATGGCTACACCTTC

j_gene: TRBJ2-7
v_gene: TRBV6-1
d_gene: TRBD2
abundance: once
CDR3aa: CASSTPAGGSYEQYF
CDR3nt: TGTGCCAGCAGTACCCCGGCGGGGGGCTCCTACGAGCAGTACTTC

j_gene: TRBJ2-7
v_gene: TRBV7-9
d_gene: TRBD2
abundance: NA
CDR3aa: CASSLGAGGTNSYEQYF
CDR3nt: TGTGCCAGCAGCTTAGGAGCGGGAGGGACTAACTCCTACGAGCAGTACTTC

j_gene: TRBJ2-1
v_gene: TRBV12-3/TRBV12-4
d_gene: NA
abundance: few
CDR3aa: CASSPGDEQFF
CDR3nt: TGTGCCAGCAGCCCAGGGGATGAGCAGTTCTTC

j_gene: TRBJ2-7
v_gene: TRBV5-1
d_gene: TRBD1
abundance: few
CDR3aa: CASSLAGQGLYEQYF
CDR3nt: TGCGCCAGCAGCTTGGCCGGACAGGGTCTCTACGAGCAGTACTTC

j_gene: TRBJ2-7
v_gene: TRBV9
d_gene: NA
abundance: large
CDR3aa: CASSVRAGLSNEQYF
CDR3nt: TGTGCCAGCAGCGTCAGGGCGGGTTTGTCCAACGAGCAGTACTTC

j_gene: TRBJ1-5
v_gene: TRBV10-3
d_gene: NA
abundance: hyperexpanded
CDR3aa: CAISAAGSNQPQHF
CDR3nt: TGTGCCATCAGTGCGGCAGGTAGCAATCAGCCCCAGCATTTT

j_gene: TRBJ1-1
v_gene: TRBV5-6
d_gene: NA
abundance: large
CDR3aa: CASSPKRNTEAFF
CDR3nt: TGTGCCAGCAGCCCTAAAAGGAACACTGAAGCTTTCTTT

j_gene: TRBJ2-2
v_gene: TRBV6-5
d_gene: NA
abundance: NA
CDR3aa: CASRYRVLISMSHTGELFF
CDR3nt: TGTGCCAGCAGATACAGGGTTTTGATTTCGATGTCTCACACCGGGGAGCTGTTTTTT

j_gene: TRBJ2-7
v_gene: TRBV10-3
d_gene: TRBD1
abundance: large
CDR3aa: CATAKGGQVGSYEQYF
CDR3nt: TGTGCCACGGCTAAGGGCGGACAGGTCGGGTCCTACGAGCAGTACTTC

j_gene: TRBJ2-6
v_gene: TRBV19
d_gene: NA
abundance: few
CDR3aa: CATSEGLRGANVLTF
CDR3nt: TGTGCCACCTCAGAAGGGCTACGTGGGGCCAACGTCCTGACTTTC

j_gene: TRBJ2-4
v_gene: TRBV29-1
d_gene: NA
abundance: few
CDR3aa: CSVVYPQANIQYF
CDR3nt: TGCAGCGTTGTGTATCCACAGGCAAACATTCAGTACTTC

j_gene: TRBJ2-3
v_gene: TRBV5-4
d_gene: NA
abundance: large
CDR3aa: CASSFGGRSTDTQYF
CDR3nt: TGTGCCAGCAGCTTTGGGGGGCGAAGCACAGATACGCAGTATTTT

j_gene: TRBJ2-1
v_gene: TRBV15
d_gene: NA
abundance: NA
CDR3aa: CATSVGTSSNEQFF
CDR3nt: TGTGCCACCAGCGTAGGCACTTCGTCCAATGAGCAGTTCTTC

j_gene: TRBJ2-1
v_gene: TRBV28
d_gene: TRBD1
abundance: once
CDR3aa: CASSPGQGILSEQFF
CDR3nt: TGTGCCAGCAGCCCGGGACAGGGTATACTCAGTGAGCAGTTCTTC

j_gene: TRBJ1-1
v_gene: TRBV18
d_gene: NA
abundance: large
CDR3aa: CASSPGTGEAFF
CDR3nt: TGTGCCAGCTCACCAGGGACGGGTGAAGCTTTCTTT

j_gene: TRBJ2-1
v_gene: TRBV28
d_gene: NA
abundance: NA
CDR3aa: CASNRPDAPNEQFF
CDR3nt: TGTGCCAGCAATCGTCCCGATGCCCCCAATGAGCAGTTCTTC

j_gene: TRBJ2-6
v_gene: TRBV7-9
d_gene: NA
abundance: NA
CDR3aa: CASSPGLISGANVLTF
CDR3nt: TGTGCCAGCAGCCCAGGGCTCATCTCTGGGGCCAACGTCCTGACTTTC

j_gene: TRBJ2-1
v_gene: TRBV6-1
d_gene: NA
abundance: large
CDR3aa: CASRGGQPNNEQFF
CDR3nt: TGTGCCAGCAGGGGGGGACAGCCTAACAATGAGCAGTTCTTC

j_gene: TRBJ1-1
v_gene: TRBV13
d_gene: NA
abundance: NA
CDR3aa: CASSFGPRGTEAFF
CDR3nt: TGTGCCAGCAGCTTCGGCCCTAGAGGCACTGAAGCTTTCTTT